These 7 T cell receptor beta chains came from one sample sequenced in a study of OX40 agonist ivuxolimab in advanced cancers. Some clones are missing from TCRdb's copy, which holds only in-frame ones; the method was immunoSEQ multiplex PCR. The data contain about 99,000 clones, around 96% of them singletons. The sample consisted of CD4+ or CD8+ T cells sorted from blood, taken in a trial of the OX40 agonist ivuxolimab. The receptor source for this set is an adult with an advanced solid tumor such as melanoma, head and neck, liver or kidney cancer.

The chain couples TRBV12-5 to TRBJ1-2; TRBD1 matches at 7 bases. CDR1 and CDR2 (germline): LGHNT, FRNRAP. The CDR3 contains 15 residues. Trimming took 1 base from V and 3 from J; bases not matched to a gene: 5. As DNA, the CDR3 is TGTGCTAGTGGTTTGGGGGGACAGCCCCACTATGGCTACACCTTC. Translating it yields CASGLGGQPHYGYTF.

The chain carries TRBV11-3 and TRBJ2-3, with D perhaps matching TRBD1 (6 bases). Germline V gene data show CDR1 as SGHNT and CDR2 as YENEEA. The length of the CDR3 is 12 residues. V shed 3 bases and J shed 6 bases, with 7 bases lying between them. Here the CDR3 DNA reads TGTGCCAGCAGCTTCAGGGGCGATACGCAGTATTTT. It is translated as CASSFRGDTQYF.

The chain joins TRBV27 to TRBJ1-5; possible D gene TRBD1, 5 bases. The ends were cut back, 2 bases at V and 1 base at J, with 9 bases in the middle. Germline V CDR1 and CDR2: MNHEY, SMNVEV (reference sequence). The CDR3 is made up of 15 amino acids. CDR3 region: CASSLRSGSNQPQHF. CDR3 in DNA: TGTGCCAGCAGTTTACGGTCAGGGAGCAATCAGCCCCAGCATTTT.

The chain couples TRBV6-6 to TRBJ1-2; 10 positions agree with TRBD1. Germline CDR1 MNHNY, CDR2 SVGAGI (reference sequence). The J segment lost 4 bases and the V segment lost 7 bases, leaving 6 bases of the junction unmatched. The CDR3 sequence is 14 residues long. This chain's CDR3 is CASTETGGGYGYTF. CDR3 DNA: TGTGCCAGCACCGAGACAGGGGGCGGCTATGGCTACACCTTC.

This clone was seen just once. This chain uses TRBV15 with TRBJ1-5; 7 bases fit TRBD1. The CDR3 loop spans 16 amino acids. Trimming cost V 0 bases and J 4 bases; bases outside gene matches: 6. Germline V gene lookup returns CDR1 LNHNV and CDR2 YYDKDF (reference sequence). CDR3 bases: TGTGCCACCAGCAGAGATGGGACAGTATCAAATCAGCCCCAGCATTTT. Translation: CATSRDGTVSNQPQHF.

The genes are TRBV7-9 and TRBJ2-7, with D possibly matching TRBD2 (6 bases). Germline lookup yields CDR1 SEHNR and CDR2 FQNEAQ (reference sequence). Trimming removed 4 bases at V and 3 bases at J, with 13 bases between. The CDR3 contains 14 residues. Here the CDR3 reads CASSSGLPGYEQYF. CDR3 nucleotides: TGTGCCAGCAGCTCGGGACTGCCAGGCTACGAGCAGTACTTC.

The chain couples TRBV29-1 to TRBJ1-1; TRBD1 agrees at 7 bases. Unmatched junction bases numbered 1, after V lost 6 bases and J lost 3 bases. This CDR3 contains 11 residues. CDR1 is SQVTM and CDR2 is ANQGSEA in the germline V gene. This chain's CDR3 is CSVQGYTEAFF. CDR3 DNA: TGCAGCGTACAGGGGTACACTGAAGCTTTCTTT.